This T cell receptor beta chain was identified during a study of cytomegalovirus exposure and HLA in healthy donors. Primers: 60 Vbeta forward and 13 Jbeta reverse. Generated by immunoSEQ multiplex PCR, the TCRdb table keeps only in-frame clones and is missing some. The table has roughly 250,000 clones, roughly four fifths seen once; the top ten hold roughly 2%. This clone has only a few counts. Its target is unknown. Findings and caveats of the study: Prediction of most subjects' HLA-A and HLA-B alleles by TCR beta sequences was reportedly accurate.

This CDR3 has 14 residues. Trimming removed 1 base from V and 2 bases from J, with 9 bases in between. Germline loops: CDR1 SGHNT, CDR2 YYREEE (reference sequence). The source of this sequence is a woman aged 40 to 50 in good health and CMV-seropositive. The chain uses TRBV5-4 and TRBJ2-5; D is ambiguous. The sequenced sample was PBMCs. CDR3 coding DNA: TGTGCCAGCAGCTTGTCTAGGCGGCAAGAGACCCAGTACTTC. It translates to CASSLSRRQETQYF.